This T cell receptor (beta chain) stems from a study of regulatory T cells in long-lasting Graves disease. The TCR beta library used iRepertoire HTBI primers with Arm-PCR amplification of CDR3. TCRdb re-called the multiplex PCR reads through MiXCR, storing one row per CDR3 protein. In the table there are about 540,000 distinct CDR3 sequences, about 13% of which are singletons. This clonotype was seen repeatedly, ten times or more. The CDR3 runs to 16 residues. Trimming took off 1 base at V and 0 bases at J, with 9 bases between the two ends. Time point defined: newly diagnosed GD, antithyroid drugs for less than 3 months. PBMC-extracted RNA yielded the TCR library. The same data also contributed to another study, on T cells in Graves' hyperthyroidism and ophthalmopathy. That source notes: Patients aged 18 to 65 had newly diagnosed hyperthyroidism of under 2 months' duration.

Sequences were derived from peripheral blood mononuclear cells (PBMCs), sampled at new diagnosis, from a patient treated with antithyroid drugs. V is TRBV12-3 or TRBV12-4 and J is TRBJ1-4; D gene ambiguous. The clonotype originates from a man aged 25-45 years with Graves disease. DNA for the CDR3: TGTGCCAGCAGTTTAGAAGTCTTAGCAACTAATGAAAAACTGTTTTTT. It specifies CASSLEVLATNEKLFF.